Listed here are 26 T cell receptor beta chains from one sample, sequenced in a study of vaccination and CD4 T cells after COVID-19. Their specific antigens are unknown. The sample's treatment: approximately nine-day PBMC culture with coronavirus spike peptide pools or control peptides (ViraFEST assay). The Oncomine TCR Beta short-read assay was applied to DNA of cultured CD4+ T cells. TCRdb processed the PCR reads anew with MiXCR; each CDR3 protein has one entry. The sample lists about 20,000 distinct CDR3 sequences, over 35% seen once, with about 18% in the top ten. This specimen was CD4+ T cells from blood, cultured in vitro, taken before SARS-CoV-2 vaccination. The receptors shown here come from a human donor who received a COVID-19 vaccine.

The genes are TRBV6-1 and TRBJ2-2; 8 bases fit TRBD2. This CDR3 region has 14 residues. Unmatched junction bases numbered 6, after V lost 7 bases and J lost 5 bases. Per germline, CDR1 MNHNS and CDR2 SASEGT. CDR3 DNA sequence: TGTGCCAGCAAGCGGGGGCGAGAAACCGGGGAGCTGTTTTTT. Residues: CASKRGRETGELFF.

The chain is built from TRBV6-1 and TRBJ1-5, with D perhaps matching TRBD1 (6 bases). The CDR3 length is 14 residues. V lost 6 bases to trimming and J lost 3 bases, with 12 bases between them. CDR1 and CDR2 from the germline V gene are MNHNS and SASEGT. CDR3 residues: CASRPRQDNQPQHF. Here the CDR3 DNA reads TGTGCCAGCAGACCCAGACAGGACAATCAGCCCCAGCATTTT.

This clonotype appeared a few times. This chain uses TRBV20-1 with TRBJ2-5, with 8 bases aligning to TRBD2. This CDR3 comprises 15 residues. Per germline, CDR1 DFQATT and CDR2 SNEGSKA (reference sequence). V dropped 3 bases and J dropped 5; count of bases not matched to a gene: 11. CDR3 sequence: CSARASGSIRETQYF. CDR3 DNA: TGCAGTGCTAGGGCTAGCGGGTCTATCCGGGAGACCCAGTACTTC.

The gene calls are TRBV27 and TRBJ1-6; D call uncertain. The CDR3 loop spans 14 amino acids. Per germline, CDR1 MNHEY and CDR2 SMNVEV (reference sequence). V lost 5 bases and J 10 bases, leaving 15 bases between the germline ends. CDR3 protein: CASSPSRRQSPLHF. As DNA, the CDR3 is TGTGCCAGCAGTCCCTCACGGAGACAATCACCCCTCCACTTT.

The gene calls are TRBV19 and TRBJ2-3; tentative D call: TRBD1 (7 bases). Trimming removed 4 bases from V and 6 bases from J, with 26 bases in between. From germline, CDR1 is LNHDA and CDR2 SQIVND (reference sequence). The CDR3 extends over 18 amino acids. CDR3 coding DNA: TGTGCCAGTAGTACCCCCCTGAGCAGGGGGAGGTTATCGGATACGCAGTATTTT. It encodes CASSTPLSRGRLSDTQYF.

This sequence joins TRBV7-3 and TRBJ2-2, with D perhaps TRBD2 (6 bases). The CDR3 covers 15 residues. Trimming stripped 2 bases from V and 3 bases from J, with 10 bases between. Germline CDR1 reads SGHTA; CDR2 reads FQGTGA. CDR3 loop: CASSLGGGDTGELFF. CDR3 bases: TGTGCCAGCAGCTTAGGCGGCGGGGACACCGGGGAGCTGTTTTTT. Variable domain in full (rest from reference TRBV7-3 and TRBJ2-2): GAGVSQTPSNKVTEKGKYVELRCDPISGHTALYWYRQSLGQGPEFLIYFQGTGAADDSGLPNDRFFAVRPEGSVSTLKIQRTERGDSAVYLCASSLGGGDTGELFFGEGSRLTVL.

The rearrangement joins TRBV19 to TRBJ2-5; 10 nucleotides match TRBD2. Germline-derived CDR1 and CDR2 are LNHDA and SQIVND (reference sequence). The CDR3 has 16 amino acids. The V and J ends lost 0 bases and 5 bases, in that order; junction bases with no gene match: 6. In DNA form, the CDR3 reads TGTGCCAGTAGTATAGATGCTGCTAGCGGGGGTGAGACCCAGTACTTC. Translating it yields CASSIDAASGGETQYF.

Sample share makes this clonotype medium-sized. V is TRBV20-1 and J is TRBJ2-3, with 15 bases that match TRBD2. Germline trimming cut 5 bases from V and 4 bases from J; bases unmatched to any gene: 10. The CDR3 length is 17 residues. CDR1 DFQATT and CDR2 SNEGSKA come from the germline V gene (reference sequence). CDR3 sequence reads: CSARRTSGGAGADTQYF. CDR3 DNA: TGCAGTGCTCGGAGGACTAGCGGGGGGGCCGGCGCAGATACGCAGTATTTT.

The V call is TRBV24-1, the J call TRBJ2-2; 9 bases line up with TRBD2. V was pared by 3 bases and J by 0 bases, with 7 bases of the junction left unmatched. This CDR3 comprises 18 residues. The germline gives CDR1 KGHDR, CDR2 SFDVKD. CDR3 sequence: CATSDPLAGHTNTGELFF. The CDR3 DNA reads TGTGCCACCAGTGATCCGCTAGCGGGGCACACGAACACCGGGGAGCTGTTTTTT.

The sample holds a few counts of this clonotype. The V gene is TRBV7-2, the J gene TRBJ1-1; D possibly corresponds to TRBD1 (6 bases). Germline CDR1 is SGHTA and CDR2 is FQGNSA. There are 13 residues in the CDR3. V lost 1 base, J lost 5 bases, and 8 bases lay in between. The CDR3 DNA follows: TGTGCCAGCAGCTTAGGGGGGCCTACTGAAGCTTTCTTT. It specifies CASSLGGPTEAFF. The complete variable domain, with remaining parts taken from reference TRBV7-2 and TRBJ1-1, reads GAGVSQSPSNKVTEKGKDVELRCDPISGHTALYWYRQSLGQGLEFLIYFQGNSAPDKSGLPSDRFSAERTGGSVSTLTIQRTQQEDSAVYLCASSLGGPTEAFFGQGTRLTVV.

The V gene is TRBV24-1, the J gene TRBJ1-4; D not resolved. Germline-derived CDR1 and CDR2 are KGHDR and SFDVKD. The CDR3 has 13 amino acids. V shed 3 bases and J shed 8 bases, with 9 bases lying between them. The CDR3 nucleotides are TGTGCCACCAGTGATCCGGGTGGGGAAAAACTGTTTTTT. Translating gives CATSDPGGEKLFF.

The chain is built from TRBV5-4 and TRBJ1-2, with a tentative D call TRBD1 (6 bases). V gave up 0 bases and J gave up 0 bases, with 12 bases separating them. Germline-derived CDR1 and CDR2 are SGHNT and YYREEE (reference sequence). CDR3 size: 16 residues. CDR3 protein: CASSLERGDPNYGYTF. The CDR3 DNA reads TGTGCCAGCAGCTTGGAAAGGGGGGATCCTAACTATGGCTACACCTTC.

J is TRBJ1-5 and V is TRBV19; no reliable D call. The CDR3 totals 13 residues. V shed 7 bases and J shed 9 bases, with 16 bases lying between them. Germline values: CDR1 LNHDA, CDR2 SQIVND (reference sequence). CDR3 nucleotides: TGTGCCAGTACTCCAGACATTGGTCTGCCCCAGCATTTT. Translated: CASTPDIGLPQHF.

This clonotype has only a few counts. V and J are TRBV29-1 and TRBJ2-7, with 7 positions matching TRBD2. The junction had 6 bases not matched to a gene; V was cut back by 2 bases and J by 2 bases. CDR1 is SQVTM and CDR2 is ANQGSEA in the germline V gene. This CDR3 is 14 amino acids long. CDR3 bases: TGCAGCGTTGAATTGGGGGGGGGACCCTACGAGCAGTACTTC. Its translation is CSVELGGGPYEQYF.

There are a few counts of this clonotype. The chain employs TRBV20-1 and TRBJ1-5; D is ambiguous. Germline CDR1 and CDR2: DFQATT and SNEGSKA (reference sequence). The V end lost 3 bases, the J end lost 8 bases, and 20 bases lay between the germline ends. CDR3 size: 15 residues. CDR3 region: CSARERNLWEEPQHF. The DNA of the CDR3 is TGCAGTGCTAGGGAACGTAACCTTTGGGAGGAGCCCCAGCATTTT.

CDR3 nucleotides: TGCAGCGCGGGACAGGCGAATCAGCCCCAGCATTTT. Translation gives CSAGQANQPQHF. The V gene is TRBV29-1, the J gene TRBJ1-5; TRBD1 aligns across 8 bases. CDR1 is SQVTM and CDR2 is ANQGSEA in the germline V gene. CDR3 length equals 12 residues. V shed 7 bases and J 4 bases; nucleotides not matched to a gene: 3.

The CDR3 coding sequence is TGTGCCTGGAGTCGACTAGCGGGGGGAGAGACCCAGTACTTC. It translates to CAWSRLAGGETQYF. The chain employs TRBV30 and TRBJ2-5; 13 nucleotides match TRBD2. Germline V gene lookup returns CDR1 GTSNPN and CDR2 SVGIG (reference sequence). The CDR3 is 14 amino acids. After removal of 2 bases from V and 4 bases from J, the junction contained 1 base not matched to a gene. Full variable domain (outside the CDR3, taken from reference TRBV30 and TRBJ2-5): SQTIHQWPATLVQPVGSPLSLECTVEGTSNPNLYWYRQAAGRGLQLLFYSVGIGQISSEVPQNLSASRPQDRQFILSSKKLLLSDSGFYLCAWSRLAGGETQYFGPGTRLLVL.

The CDR3 here is CASSYSGEGTDTQYF. CDR3 in DNA: TGTGCCAGCAGTTATAGCGGGGAGGGCACAGATACGCAGTATTTT. V gene TRBV12-3 or TRBV12-4 combines with J gene TRBJ2-3; 8 nucleotides line up with TRBD2. This CDR3 is built from 15 residues. The ends lost 4 bases at V and 1 base at J; junction bases unmatched: 4.

The genes are TRBV7-9 and TRBJ1-4; tentative D call: TRBD1 (6 bases). Germline V gene lookup returns CDR1 SEHNR and CDR2 FQNEAQ (reference sequence). This CDR3 spans 14 amino acids. V dropped 5 bases and J dropped 4 bases, with 11 bases sitting between them. The CDR3 here is CASSRTDLNEKLFF. DNA for the CDR3: TGTGCCAGCAGCCGGACAGACCTTAATGAAAAACTGTTTTTT.

This chain uses TRBV27 with TRBJ2-1; 15 nucleotides line up with TRBD2. V lost 2 bases to trimming and J lost 4 bases; unmatched junction nucleotides: 0. Germline V gene sequence: CDR1 MNHEY, CDR2 SMNVEV (reference sequence). The CDR3 length is 16 residues. CDR3 coding DNA: TGTGCCAGCAGTTTAGGACTAGCGGGGGGGTACAATGAGCAGTTCTTC. It codes for CASSLGLAGGYNEQFF.

The rearrangement uses TRBV5-6 and TRBJ1-6; D is perhaps TRBD1 (5 bases). This CDR3 comprises 13 residues. V dropped 1 base and J dropped 9 bases, with 8 bases sitting between them. Per germline, CDR1 SGHDT and CDR2 YYEEEE. The CDR3 DNA sequence: TGTGCCAGCAGCTTGCCCAGGGTTTCACCCCTCCACTTT. It codes for CASSLPRVSPLHF.

This chain uses TRBV18 with TRBJ2-2; 7 bases match TRBD1. Germline assignment: CDR1 KGHSH and CDR2 LQKENI. V lost 4 bases, J lost 7 bases, and 6 bases stayed unmatched. The length of the CDR3 is 14 residues. CDR3 sequence reads: CASSQRGGIGELFF. The CDR3 DNA follows: TGTGCCAGCTCACAAAGAGGGGGCATCGGGGAGCTGTTTTTT.

CDR3: CASSPSNADTQYF. CDR3 DNA sequence: TGCGCCAGCAGCCCTTCTAACGCAGATACGCAGTATTTT. The V gene is TRBV4-1, the J gene TRBJ2-3; D is ambiguous. This CDR3 spans 13 amino acids. V shed 4 bases and J shed 4 bases, with 9 bases lying between them. CDR1 and CDR2 from the germline V gene are MGHRA and YSYEKL.

The sample holds a few counts of this clonotype. The chain has TRBV7-9 and TRBJ1-2, with D perhaps TRBD1 (5 bases). The CDR3 has 12 amino acids. From germline, CDR1 is SEHNR and CDR2 FQNEAQ (reference sequence). V lost 2 bases and J 8 bases, leaving 9 bases between the germline ends. Here the CDR3 reads CASSLTGGGYTF. For the CDR3, the DNA is TGTGCCAGCAGCTTAACCGGGGGAGGCTACACCTTC.

The chain is built from TRBV5-1 and TRBJ2-7; D may be TRBD2 (5 bases). V was trimmed by 4 bases and J by 6 bases, leaving 11 bases between them. The CDR3 contains 12 residues. CDR1 SGHRS and CDR2 YFSETQ come from the germline V gene. The CDR3 here is CASSTWAGEQYF. DNA for the CDR3: TGCGCCAGCAGCACCTGGGCGGGCGAGCAGTACTTC.

The rearrangement joins TRBV5-1 to TRBJ2-7; weak D call: TRBD1 (5 bases). The CDR3 covers 14 residues. Germline lookup yields CDR1 SGHRS and CDR2 YFSETQ. The V end was cut by 0 bases, the J end by 4 bases, with 11 bases between. The CDR3: CASSLAQGEYEQYF. CDR3 in DNA: TGCGCCAGCAGCTTGGCCCAGGGTGAATACGAGCAGTACTTC.